The 29 T cell receptor beta chains given below trace back to one sample, sequenced in a study of OX40 agonist ivuxolimab in advanced cancers. Measured with immunoSEQ multiplex PCR; TCRdb has only the in-frame clones, and not every one. The sample gives some 64,000 clones, about nine tenths of which show up once; 15% to 20% is in the top ten. The material sequenced was CD4+ or CD8+ T cells sorted from blood, taken in a trial of the OX40 agonist ivuxolimab. Receptor source: an adult with an advanced solid tumor such as melanoma, head and neck, liver or kidney cancer.

This clone came up a few times. This chain's CDR3 is CASMRVAAFF. CDR3 bases: TGTGCCAGCATGAGAGTCGCGGCTTTCTTT. This chain uses TRBV7-9 with TRBJ1-1; the D is unclear. V shed 7 bases and J shed 11 bases, with 11 bases lying between them. Germline V gene sequence: CDR1 SEHNR, CDR2 FQNEAQ (reference sequence). This CDR3 spans 10 amino acids.

The chain uses TRBV7-9 and TRBJ2-1; D is possibly TRBD2 (5 bases). CDR1 SEHNR and CDR2 FQNEAQ come from the germline V gene (reference sequence). V lost 3 bases and J lost 7, with 7 bases in between. There are 12 residues in the CDR3. CDR3 in DNA: TGTGCCAGCAGCTTGGGAGTGAATGAGCAGTTCTTC. This sequence encodes CASSLGVNEQFF.

The chain uses TRBV4-1 and TRBJ2-7; 8 bases align to TRBD1. Germline V CDR1 and CDR2: MGHRA, YSYEKL. V shed 4 bases, J shed 4 bases, and the junction held 12 bases outside the gene matches. This CDR3 has 16 amino acids. The CDR3 DNA is TGCGCCAGCAGCCCCGTCTTAGACAGGGGTATTTACGAGCAGTACTTC. Translating gives CASSPVLDRGIYEQYF.

The chain is built from TRBV9 and TRBJ1-3, with D hard to call. This CDR3 spans 16 amino acids. The germline V gene has CDR1 SGDLS and CDR2 YYNGEE. Trimming cost V 3 bases and J 6 bases, with 19 bases left between them. CDR3 amino acids: CASSGAVDGSANTIYF. The CDR3 DNA is TGTGCCAGCAGCGGTGCAGTTGACGGGTCGGCAAACACCATATATTTT.

The chain recombines TRBV7-8 with TRBJ2-1; no clear D. The CDR3 sequence is 13 residues long. Trimming took 1 base from V and 8 from J, leaving 9 bases between them. Per germline, CDR1 SGHVS and CDR2 FQNEAQ. The CDR3 sequence is CASSLEGPHEQFF. In DNA form, the CDR3 reads TGTGCCAGCAGCTTAGAAGGACCTCATGAGCAGTTCTTC. The variable domain in full, with the rest retrieved from reference TRBV7-8 and TRBJ2-1, is GAGVSQSPRYKVAKRGQDVALRCDPISGHVSLFWYQQALGQGPEFLTYFQNEAQLDKSGLPSDRFFAERPEGSVSTLKIQRTQQEDSAVYLCASSLEGPHEQFFGPGTRLTVL.

This chain uses TRBV7-6 with TRBJ2-7; D might be TRBD2 (6 bases). V lost 4 bases and J 3 bases, leaving 19 bases between the germline ends. This CDR3 is 16 amino acids long. CDR1 and CDR2 from the germline V gene are SGHVS and FNYEAQ. The CDR3 coding sequence is TGTGCCAGCAGCTCCCTTGCGGGCGGGATTGGCTACGAGCAGTACTTC. It translates to CASSSLAGGIGYEQYF.

This chain connects TRBV4-2 to TRBJ1-1, with D perhaps TRBD1 (6 bases). Trimming left V 5 bases short and J 1 base short, with 11 bases between. Germline CDR1 reads LGHNA; CDR2 reads YNFKEQ. The CDR3 totals 14 residues. CDR3 in amino acids: CASSFRTANTEAFF. For the CDR3, the DNA is TGTGCCAGCAGCTTTAGGACAGCGAACACTGAAGCTTTCTTT.

Here the CDR3 DNA reads TGTGCCAGCAGCTTGGATAAGGGAAACACCATATATTTT. Translating gives CASSLDKGNTIYF. The chain employs TRBV5-6 and TRBJ1-3; D not certain. Between the trimmed V and J ends, which lost 0 bases and 4 bases, there was a span of 5 bases. There are 13 residues in the CDR3. CDR1 is SGHDT and CDR2 is YYEEEE in the germline V gene.

This rearrangement joins TRBV7-6 to TRBJ2-5, with a possible D match to TRBD1 (6 bases). The CDR3 spans 13 residues. Per the germline V gene, CDR1 is SGHVS and CDR2 is FNYEAQ. Trimming stripped 6 bases from V and 1 base from J, with 9 bases between. In DNA form, the CDR3 reads TGTGCCAGCAGGCCCAGGGGCCAAGAGACCCAGTACTTC. It specifies CASRPRGQETQYF.

This chain links TRBV15 with TRBJ2-1; D perhaps matches TRBD2 (6 bases). The CDR3 spans 11 residues. The ends were cut back, 5 bases at V and 12 bases at J, with 11 bases in the middle. The germline V gene encodes CDR1 LNHNV and CDR2 YYDKDF (reference sequence). The CDR3 coding sequence is TGTGCCACCAGCGCTCAGGGAGGGCAGTTCTTC. It translates to CATSAQGGQFF.

This clone was observed a handful of times. The chain has TRBV6-4 and TRBJ2-2; no clear D gene. The CDR3 contains 15 residues. V lost 0 bases and J 4 bases, leaving 9 bases between the germline ends. Germline CDR1 reads MRHNA; CDR2 reads SNTAGT. CDR3 DNA sequence: TGTGCCAGCAGTGACTCGGACCGTTCCACCGGGGAGCTGTTTTTT. Its translation is CASSDSDRSTGELFF.

The gene calls are TRBV6-1 and TRBJ2-7; D not certain. Trimming took off 9 bases at V and 4 bases at J, with 7 bases between the two ends. The CDR3 runs to 10 residues. The germline V gene has CDR1 MNHNS and CDR2 SASEGT. The CDR3 DNA sequence: TGTGCCAGTGGGGAATACGAGCAGTACTTC. It specifies CASGEYEQYF.

The gene calls are TRBV10-1 and TRBJ1-6; TRBD1 agrees at 11 bases. V gave up 4 bases and J gave up 1 base; unmatched junction bases: 6. CDR1 is WNHNN, CDR2 SYGVQD, per germline (reference sequence). The CDR3 is 18 amino acids. CDR3 sequence (DNA): TGCGCCAGCAGTGTGGGGGGGGACAGGGGGTCCTATAATTCACCCCTCCACTTT. Amino acids: CASSVGGDRGSYNSPLHF.

V and J are TRBV25-1 and TRBJ1-4; tentatively, D is TRBD1 (5 bases). Looked up from germline, CDR1 is MGHDK and CDR2 is SYGVNS. V lost 0 bases, J lost 3 bases, and 11 bases lay in between. The CDR3 spans 16 residues. The DNA of the CDR3 is TGTGCCAGCAGTGAATATCCCGAGGGACCTAATGAAAAACTGTTTTTT. Translation gives CASSEYPEGPNEKLFF.

Turning to this clone: One end of the junction fails to match germline, which may point to a read error. This chain links TRBV7-7 with TRBJ2-1, with 11 bases matching TRBD2. Germline CDR1 is SSHAT and CDR2 is FNYEAQ (reference sequence). CDR3 size: 17 residues. This CDR3 reads CASSLDSGGALSNEQFF. DNA of the CDR3: TGTGCTAGCAGCTTAGATAGCGGGGGGGCCCTCAGCAATGAGCAGTTCTTC.

CDR3 region: CAWSVQGTGYSYEQYF. CDR3 bases: TGTGCCTGGAGTGTACAGGGGACAGGGTACTCCTACGAGCAGTACTTC. The rearrangement links TRBV30 to TRBJ2-7; 9 nucleotides line up with TRBD1. The CDR3 is made up of 16 amino acids. The V gene's germline CDR1 is GTSNPN and CDR2 SVGIG (reference sequence). The ends lost 0 bases at V and 0 bases at J; junction bases unmatched: 6.

V is TRBV2 and J is TRBJ2-1; D is uncertain. The CDR3 runs to 11 residues. Germline CDR1 and CDR2: SNHLY and FYNNEI. Trimming removed 5 bases from V and 7 bases from J, with 6 bases in between. The CDR3 region is CASSLGNEQFF. The CDR3 region has the DNA TGTGCCAGCAGTCTTGGGAATGAGCAGTTCTTC.

In this sample, this clone turned up once. Other nucleotide sequences in the sample specify the same CDR3. The rearrangement uses TRBV9 and TRBJ2-1, with D possibly matching TRBD2 (5 bases). V dropped 0 bases and J dropped 6 bases, with 7 bases sitting between them. The CDR3 totals 13 residues. CDR1 is SGDLS, CDR2 YYNGEE, per germline. The CDR3: CASSVVGSNEQFF. The CDR3 DNA follows: TGTGCCAGCAGCGTAGTAGGGAGCAATGAGCAGTTCTTC.

The chain is built from TRBV27 and TRBJ2-3; D ambiguous. V gave up 5 bases and J gave up 0 bases, with 0 bases separating them. This CDR3 has 11 residues. Germline V CDR1 and CDR2: MNHEY, SMNVEV (reference sequence). The CDR3 loop reads CASSSTDTQYF. The CDR3 DNA reads as TGTGCCAGCAGTAGCACAGATACGCAGTATTTT.

The V call is TRBV7-9, the J call TRBJ1-1, with D hard to call. Germline assignment: CDR1 SEHNR and CDR2 FQNEAQ (reference sequence). V was clipped by 5 bases and J by 8 bases, with 18 bases between them. This CDR3 has 14 residues. The DNA of the CDR3 is TGTGCCAGCAGCCCCCCGGCCGGCCTCGAGGAAGCTTTCTTT. This encodes CASSPPAGLEEAFF.

This clone was recorded a few times. This chain links TRBV6-5 with TRBJ1-3; no firm D call. Germline V gene lookup returns CDR1 MNHEY and CDR2 SVGAGI. Trimming took 0 bases from V and 2 from J, leaving 8 bases between them. CDR3 size: 15 residues. The DNA of the CDR3 is TGTGCCAGCAGTTACTCTGATCCTCCTGGAAACACCATATATTTT. Protein: CASSYSDPPGNTIYF.

V usage is TRBV4-3 and J usage is TRBJ2-5, with 12 nucleotides matching TRBD2. Germline trimming cut 0 bases from V and 5 bases from J; bases unmatched to any gene: 4. This CDR3 has 16 residues. CDR1 LGHNA and CDR2 YSLEER come from the germline V gene. The CDR3 DNA reads as TGCGCCAGCAGCCAAGATTCGACTAGCGGGGGTGAGACCCAGTACTTC. It specifies CASSQDSTSGGETQYF.

This clone has a single count. CDR3 in amino acids: CASSLATGQNTEAFF. As DNA, the CDR3 is TGTGCCAGCAGCTTAGCAACAGGTCAGAACACTGAAGCTTTCTTT. The chain employs TRBV7-9 and TRBJ1-1, with D perhaps TRBD1 (5 bases). CDR1 SEHNR and CDR2 FQNEAQ come from the germline V gene (reference sequence). This CDR3 contains 15 residues. V was shortened by 0 bases and J by 1 base, with 9 bases between the two germline ends.

The chain recombines TRBV9 with TRBJ2-1; D is perhaps TRBD2 (5 bases). The germline V and J ends were trimmed by 0 bases and 8 bases, with 9 bases remaining between them. The CDR3 is made up of 13 amino acids. Per the germline V gene, CDR1 is SGDLS and CDR2 is YYNGEE. The CDR3 protein is CASSVDMGDEQFF. The CDR3 DNA reads as TGTGCCAGCAGCGTAGATATGGGAGATGAGCAGTTCTTC.

The V call is TRBV7-9, the J call TRBJ2-3; 12 positions match TRBD2. The CDR3 has 17 residues. The V segment lost 5 bases and the J segment 2 bases; nucleotides outside the gene matches: 8. The germline V gene encodes CDR1 SEHNR and CDR2 FQNEAQ (reference sequence). The CDR3 DNA is TGTGCCAGCAGCACTACTAGCGGGGGGTTCGACACAGATACGCAGTATTTT. It yields the protein CASSTTSGGFDTDTQYF.

The chain is built from TRBV19 and TRBJ2-7, with 9 bases matching TRBD1. With V trimmed by 9 bases and J by 3 bases, 9 bases remained unmatched. Germline V gene sequence: CDR1 LNHDA, CDR2 SQIVND (reference sequence). The CDR3 has 14 residues. The CDR3 loop reads CARTGTGRFYEQYF. The CDR3 region has the DNA TGTGCCAGAACCGGGACAGGGAGGTTCTACGAGCAGTACTTC.

In DNA, the CDR3 is TGTGCCGTTCAATACAGGGCCCCCGTGTACGAGCAGTACTTC. Translated: CAVQYRAPVYEQYF. V and J are TRBV6-1 and TRBJ2-7; D might be TRBD1 (6 bases). Germline CDR1 MNHNS, CDR2 SASEGT. The length of the CDR3 is 14 residues. V lost 11 bases and J lost 4, with 21 bases in between.

The chain carries TRBV29-1 and TRBJ2-7, with TRBD1 identical over 9 bases. V shed 7 bases and J 4 bases; nucleotides not matched to a gene: 5. Germline values: CDR1 SQVTM, CDR2 ANQGSEA. This CDR3 is 12 amino acids long. CDR3 region: CSGGTGIYEQYF. The CDR3 bases are TGCAGCGGCGGGACAGGGATTTACGAGCAGTACTTC.

V usage is TRBV19 and J usage is TRBJ2-7, with 7 bases lining up with TRBD1. The CDR3 loop spans 15 amino acids. CDR1 LNHDA and CDR2 SQIVND come from the germline V gene (reference sequence). Trimming took 5 bases from V and 5 from J; bases not matched to a gene: 12. The CDR3 region is CASSPQQGNWDEQYF. CDR3 in DNA: TGTGCCAGTAGTCCACAACAGGGGAATTGGGACGAGCAGTACTTC.